What follows describes a single T cell receptor beta chain. TCRdb keeps only in-frame clones here, not all; method: immunoSEQ multiplex PCR. The sample has over 80,000 clones; roughly 83% are singletons. This sample is drawn from a study of OX40 agonist ivuxolimab in advanced cancers. The TCR comes from an adult with an advanced solid tumor such as melanoma, head and neck, liver or kidney cancer. The input for sequencing was CD4+ or CD8+ T cells sorted from blood, taken in a trial of the OX40 agonist ivuxolimab.

The CDR3 DNA follows: TGCGCCAGCAGCCAAGATCATAGGCGGGGGAGGGAGACCCAGTACTTC. Its protein product is CASSQDHRRGRETQYF. V gene TRBV4-3 combines with J gene TRBJ2-5; TRBD2 matches 7 bases. From germline, CDR1 is LGHNA and CDR2 YSLEER. The length of the CDR3 is 16 residues. The J segment lost 5 bases and the V segment lost 0 bases, leaving 9 bases of the junction unmatched.